The 10 T cell receptor beta chains listed next were all sequenced from one sample in a study of circulating CD8 cells and anti-PD-1 response in melanoma. Live CD3+CD8+TCRalphabeta+ cells were sorted into four subsets by PD-1 and/or TIGIT. Using around 16 ng of total RNA, TCR libraries were made with the QIAseq Immune Repertoire TCR panel. TCRdb redid the calling of the reads with MiXCR, one entry per CDR3 protein. The sample holds about 400 distinct CDR3 sequences; 6.7% are singletons and the top ten take approximately 50%. The source was CD8+ T cells from PBMCs, collected at baseline or after one month of anti-PD-1 therapy (not recorded which). The receptors originated from a human donor with melanoma.

Judged by abundance, this clonotype is large. The chain couples TRBV27 to TRBJ2-7; TRBD2 matches 10 bases. V trimming: 2 bases; J trimming: 2 bases; junction bases outside the gene matches: 3. The CDR3 sequence is 15 residues long. CDR1 and CDR2 (germline): MNHEY, SMNVEV (reference sequence). The CDR3 region has the DNA TGTGCCAGCAGTTTAGAAGCGGGAGGGCCCTACGAGCAGTACTTC. Its translation is CASSLEAGGPYEQYF.

This clonotype rates as large. The chain uses TRBV5-4 and TRBJ2-3, with a possible D match to TRBD2 (5 bases). The germline gives CDR1 SGHNT, CDR2 YYREEE (reference sequence). The ends were cut back, 2 bases at V and 4 bases at J, with 11 bases in the middle. This CDR3 comprises 14 residues. This CDR3 is CASSFFGDSDTQYF. Here the CDR3 DNA reads TGTGCCAGCAGCTTTTTCGGGGATTCAGATACGCAGTATTTT.

This clonotype was seen a few times. A much bigger clone sits one base away, suggesting this may be a read error. Likely a read error: the CDR3 ends without its conserved phenylalanine or tryptophan. The V and J genes are TRBV28 and TRBJ2-1; 7 nucleotides match TRBD2. V dropped 5 bases and J dropped 0; count of bases not matched to a gene: 10. CDR3 length equals 17 residues. Germline V gives CDR1 MDHEN, CDR2 SYDVKM. CDR3 sequence reads: CASSPLAGLSSYNEQFS. The CDR3 DNA follows: TGTGCCAGCAGTCCCTTAGCGGGCCTTAGCTCCTACAATGAGCAGTTCTCC.

Of note for this clonotype: Compared with germline, one end of the junction differs, possibly owing to a read error. The chain couples TRBV11-1 to TRBJ2-3, with 9 bases fitting TRBD2. Germline CDR1 reads SGHAT; CDR2 reads FQDESV (reference sequence). The CDR3 consists of 19 residues. CDR3 protein: CASSLGPILREGPTDTQYF. In DNA, the CDR3 is TGTGCCAGTAGCTTGGGTCCGATCTTGCGGGAGGGCCCAACAGATACGCAGTATTTT.

By share of the sample, this clonotype is hyperexpanded. V usage is TRBV27 and J usage is TRBJ2-5; the match to TRBD2 covers 12 bases. The CDR3 totals 16 residues. The ends lost 5 bases at V and 4 bases at J; junction bases unmatched: 8. The germline V gene encodes CDR1 MNHEY and CDR2 SMNVEV (reference sequence). Written as DNA, the CDR3 is TGTGCCAGCAGTGAGGGACTAGCGGGTCTGTTAGAGACCCAGTACTTC. Translation: CASSEGLAGLLETQYF.

This sequence joins TRBV28 and TRBJ2-1, with D unclear. This CDR3 is 14 amino acids long. Trimming shortened V by 5 bases and J by 0 bases, and 8 bases separated the two germline ends. CDR1 MDHEN and CDR2 SYDVKM come from the germline V gene. CDR3 sequence: CASSLSHSYNEQFF. Here the CDR3 DNA reads TGTGCCAGCAGTCTTTCCCACTCCTACAATGAGCAGTTCTTC. Combining the CDR3 with reference TRBV28 and TRBJ2-1 gives the whole variable domain DVKVTQSSRYLVKRTGEKVFLECVQDMDHENMFWYRQDPGLGLRLIYFSYDVKMKEKGDIPEGYSVSREKKERFSLILESASTNQTSMYLCASSLSHSYNEQFFGPGTRLTVL.

This clonotype occurred a few times. This chain joins TRBV28 and TRBJ2-1; TRBD2 matches 8 bases. V dropped 9 bases and J dropped 6; count of bases not matched to a gene: 4. Germline V gene sequence: CDR1 MDHEN, CDR2 SYDVKM. CDR3 length equals 12 residues. The CDR3: CASSSGINEQFF. CDR3 bases: TGTGCCAGTAGTAGCGGGATCAATGAGCAGTTCTTC.

The chain is built from TRBV20-1 and TRBJ2-7; TRBD2 aligns across 12 bases. The CDR3 totals 15 residues. CDR1 is DFQATT, CDR2 SNEGSKA, per germline (reference sequence). V lost 5 bases and J lost 4; bases outside the gene matches: 9. The DNA of the CDR3 is TGCAGTGCTGAACTAGCGGGAGGCGCAAAATACGAGCAGTACTTC. This codes for CSAELAGGAKYEQYF.

By share, this clonotype counts as large. The chain employs TRBV11-1 and TRBJ2-7; D remains ambiguous. The germline V gene encodes CDR1 SGHAT and CDR2 FQDESV (reference sequence). V was shortened by 2 bases and J by 7 bases, with 15 bases between the two germline ends. The CDR3 has 14 residues. CDR3 bases: TGTGCCAGCAGCTTAAGTGGTGGAAGGAAAGAGCAGTACTTC. Translated, it gives CASSLSGGRKEQYF.

This clonotype is medium-sized. The CDR3 here is CASSPGPLGELFF. Here the CDR3 DNA reads TGCGCCAGCAGCCCCGGCCCTTTGGGGGAGCTGTTTTTT. V and J are TRBV4-1 and TRBJ2-2; D unclear. In germline, CDR1 is MGHRA, CDR2 YSYEKL. V lost 4 bases to trimming and J lost 8 bases, with 11 bases between them. The CDR3 is 13 residues long.